The 23 T cell receptor beta chains given below trace back to one sample, sequenced in a study of beta chain features in type 1 diabetes. Investigators reverse transcribed all isolated RNA, so they sequenced expressed TCRB transcripts. Measured with immunoSEQ multiplex PCR; TCRdb has only the in-frame clones, and not every one. The table includes hundreds of thousands of clones, about 12% detected once. The material sequenced was naive CD4+ T cells from blood. These receptors were obtained from a man between 18 and 35 years old in good health.

CDR3 sequence: CASSPLSGQGSGYTF. CDR3 bases: TGTGCCAGCTCACCACTGTCGGGACAGGGTTCTGGCTACACCTTC. The rearrangement joins TRBV18 to TRBJ1-2; 9 nucleotides match TRBD1. Losses at the gene ends were 1 base for V and 7 bases for J; bases not matched to a gene: 7. This CDR3 is 15 amino acids long. Germline lookup yields CDR1 KGHSH and CDR2 LQKENI. The entire variable domain, with the rest obtained from reference TRBV18 and TRBJ1-2, is as follows: NAGVMQNPRHLVRRRGQEARLRCSPMKGHSHVYWYRQLPEEGLKFMVYLQKENIIDESGMPKERFSAEFPKEGPSILRIQQVVRGDSAAYFCASSPLSGQGSGYTFGSGTRLTVV.

This chain joins TRBV19 and TRBJ2-1; D is uncertain. The V gene lost 4 bases and the J gene lost 0 bases, with 13 bases spanning the gap. The CDR3 spans 16 residues. Germline values: CDR1 LNHDA, CDR2 SQIVND (reference sequence). CDR3 DNA: TGTGCCAGTAGTACGTCTGGATCTAGCTCCTACAATGAGCAGTTCTTC. Translated: CASSTSGSSSYNEQFF.

CDR3 nucleotides: TGTGCCAGCAGCTTTTTTCCTGCCAGGATCCACGAGCAGTACTTC. The encoded protein is CASSFFPARIHEQYF. The V call is TRBV7-2, the J call TRBJ2-7; no clear D. This CDR3 is 15 amino acids long. V was shortened by 3 bases and J by 5 bases, with 17 bases between the two germline ends. CDR1 SGHTA and CDR2 FQGNSA come from the germline V gene.

Regarding this clone: Different DNA sequences within this sample yield the same CDR3. This rearrangement joins TRBV6-5 to TRBJ1-1, with D possibly matching TRBD1 (5 bases). Germline V gives CDR1 MNHEY, CDR2 SVGAGI. The CDR3 has 14 amino acids. Trimming took 0 bases from V and 5 from J, leaving 10 bases between them. CDR3 residues: CASSYSGGGTEAFF. CDR3 coding DNA: TGTGCCAGCAGTTACTCGGGGGGTGGAACTGAAGCTTTCTTT.

This chain connects TRBV6-6 to TRBJ2-5, with a tentative D call TRBD2 (5 bases). The J call may be in error: the DNA end matches TRBJ2-7 better. CDR3 length: 13 amino acids. Germline V gene sequence: CDR1 MNHNY, CDR2 SVGAGI (reference sequence). The CDR3 nucleotides are TGTGCCAGCTCTTCGGGGATCCCCTACGAGCAGTACTTC. This gives the protein CASSSGIPYEQYF.

The rearrangement joins TRBV18 to TRBJ1-5, with 7 bases matching TRBD1. V lost 3 bases and J lost 6; bases outside the gene matches: 5. This CDR3 comprises 14 residues. The germline V gene has CDR1 KGHSH and CDR2 LQKENI. This chain's CDR3 is CASSPGTVVQPQHF. CDR3 nucleotides: TGTGCCAGCTCACCTGGGACAGTAGTTCAGCCCCAGCATTTT.

This clone was counted between two and nine times. The CDR3 DNA reads TGCGCCAGCAGCCAAGACAGGAACACTGAAGCTTTCTTT. This sequence encodes CASSQDRNTEAFF. V is TRBV4-3 and J is TRBJ1-1, with D uncertain. V was shortened by 0 bases and J by 1 base, with 3 bases between the two germline ends. Germline loops: CDR1 LGHNA, CDR2 YSLEER. There are 13 residues in the CDR3.

The chain carries TRBV15 and TRBJ2-3; TRBD1 matches at 7 bases. The V and J ends lost 0 bases and 8 bases, in that order; junction bases with no gene match: 5. This CDR3 region has 14 residues. Germline V gives CDR1 LNHNV, CDR2 YYDKDF (reference sequence). In DNA, the CDR3 is TGTGCCACCAGCAGAGATCGGGACAGCGGTACGCAGTATTTT. This translates into CATSRDRDSGTQYF.

The rearrangement uses TRBV2 and TRBJ2-3; 10 bases are shared with TRBD2. Trimming at V came to 5 bases and at J to 5 bases, leaving 7 bases not matched to a gene. CDR3 size: 15 residues. Germline assignment: CDR1 SNHLY and CDR2 FYNNEI. The DNA for the CDR3 is TGTGCCAGCAGTAAGGCTAGCGGGAGAAAAGATACGCAGTATTTT. Protein sequence: CASSKASGRKDTQYF.

V is TRBV7-3 and J is TRBJ2-5; 7 bases match TRBD1. The CDR3 is 16 residues long. V shed 5 bases and J 5 bases; nucleotides not matched to a gene: 14. Germline V lookup: CDR1 SGHTA, CDR2 FQGTGA. This CDR3 reads CASSGMGQLQRETQYF. The CDR3 DNA follows: TGTGCCAGCAGCGGTATGGGACAGCTACAGCGGGAGACCCAGTACTTC.

This clone has more than one count but fewer than ten. The chain has TRBV28 and TRBJ1-5; TRBD1 might be the D (6 bases). CDR3 length: 13 amino acids. Trimming took 6 bases from V and 2 from J, leaving 8 bases between them. The germline CDR1 and CDR2 sequences are MDHEN and SYDVKM. CDR3: CASSGQRNQPQHF. The DNA for the CDR3 is TGTGCCAGCAGCGGACAGCGCAATCAGCCCCAGCATTTT.

This clone was counted between two and nine times. The rearrangement joins TRBV30 to TRBJ1-3; the D is unclear. Germline V lookup: CDR1 GTSNPN, CDR2 SVGIG (reference sequence). V lost 3 bases and J 0 bases, leaving 3 bases between the germline ends. CDR3 size: 12 residues. CDR3 sequence (DNA): TGTGCCTGGAGCGGCTCTGGAAACACCATATATTTT. Protein: CAWSGSGNTIYF.

This clone has more than one count but fewer than ten. CDR3 region: CASSSTGVSEKLFF. CDR3 nucleotides: TGTGCCAGCAGCTCGACAGGGGTTAGTGAAAAACTGTTTTTT. J is TRBJ1-4 and V is TRBV7-3; 8 nucleotides align to TRBD1. The CDR3 has 14 amino acids. Germline lookup yields CDR1 SGHTA and CDR2 FQGTGA. After removal of 4 bases from V and 7 bases from J, the junction contained 5 bases not matched to a gene.

The rearrangement joins TRBV11-2 to TRBJ2-1; 9 bases align to TRBD2. Germline trimming cut 1 base from V and 6 bases from J; bases unmatched to any gene: 7. CDR1 and CDR2 (germline): SGHAT, FQNNGV. The CDR3 sequence is 16 residues long. Here the CDR3 DNA reads TGTGCCAGCAGCTTAGCGGGACTAGCTCAGAGCAATGAGCAGTTCTTC. Amino acids: CASSLAGLAQSNEQFF. The complete variable domain, with remaining parts taken from reference TRBV11-2 and TRBJ2-1, reads EAGVAQSPRYKIIEKRQSVAFWCNPISGHATLYWYQQILGQGPKLLIQFQNNGVVDDSQLPKDRFSAERLKGVDSTLKIQPAKLEDSAVYLCASSLAGLAQSNEQFFGPGTRLTVL.

The chain carries TRBV30 and TRBJ2-7; D unresolved. The V gene lost 0 bases and the J gene lost 9 bases, with 9 bases spanning the gap. CDR1 is GTSNPN and CDR2 is SVGIG in the germline V gene (reference sequence). CDR3 length: 11 amino acids. In DNA, the CDR3 is TGTGCCTGGAGTGTGGGCGCCTTGCAGTACTTC. It yields the protein CAWSVGALQYF. The variable domain in full, completed from reference TRBV30 and TRBJ2-7, reads SQTIHQWPATLVQPVGSPLSLECTVEGTSNPNLYWYRQAAGRGLQLLFYSVGIGQISSEVPQNLSASRPQDRQFILSSKKLLLSDSGFYLCAWSVGALQYFGPGTRLTVT.

The rearrangement joins TRBV4-2 to TRBJ2-4, with D unclear. This CDR3 contains 16 residues. The ends were cut back, 0 bases at V and 3 bases at J, with 12 bases in the middle. The germline V gene has CDR1 LGHNA and CDR2 YNFKEQ. The CDR3 nucleotides are TGTGCCAGCAGCCAAGATATCGGGTTTGGCAAAAACATTCAGTACTTC. Residues: CASSQDIGFGKNIQYF.

This clone was counted a few times. The chain carries TRBV2 and TRBJ2-1; possible D gene TRBD1, 6 bases. The CDR3 totals 14 residues. Germline CDR1 and CDR2: SNHLY and FYNNEI. Deletions cut 4 bases from V and 5 bases from J, with 12 bases between. The CDR3 sequence: CASSGAGADNEQFF. CDR3 nucleotides: TGTGCCAGCAGTGGTGCAGGGGCGGACAATGAGCAGTTCTTC.

This clone was counted between two and nine times. This chain uses TRBV18 with TRBJ1-3, with D unclear. From germline, CDR1 is KGHSH and CDR2 LQKENI. This CDR3 comprises 14 residues. Trimming left V 6 bases short and J 4 bases short, with 13 bases between. The CDR3 loop reads CASSPTGSGNTIYF. DNA of the CDR3: TGTGCCAGCTCCCCAACGGGATCAGGAAACACCATATATTTT.

This chain connects TRBV10-3 to TRBJ1-6, with TRBD1 matching over 7 bases. CDR1 and CDR2 (germline): ENHRY, SYGVKD. V shed 2 bases and J 7 bases; nucleotides not matched to a gene: 5. The CDR3 totals 15 residues. This CDR3 reads CAISEMAGGNSPLHF. CDR3 sequence (DNA): TGTGCCATCAGTGAGATGGCAGGGGGAAATTCACCCCTCCACTTT.

The J gene is TRBJ1-5, the V gene TRBV9; D ambiguous. Trimming cost V 0 bases and J 5 bases, with 9 bases left between them. Germline-derived CDR1 and CDR2 are SGDLS and YYNGEE. The CDR3 is 14 residues long. The CDR3 sequence: CASSVGSLDQPQHF. CDR3 in DNA: TGTGCCAGCAGCGTAGGGAGCCTTGATCAGCCCCAGCATTTT.

This clone has more than one count but fewer than ten. The chain couples TRBV2 to TRBJ2-5; D possibly corresponds to TRBD2 (6 bases). Germline CDR1 and CDR2: SNHLY and FYNNEI. The CDR3 spans 14 residues. Trimming pared 8 bases from V and 4 bases from J, leaving 17 bases between. This CDR3 is CASVPRGMGETQYF. DNA of the CDR3: TGTGCCAGCGTCCCCCGGGGGATGGGAGAGACCCAGTACTTC.

The chain is built from TRBV10-3 and TRBJ2-1, with 11 bases fitting TRBD2. The junction had 4 bases not matched to a gene; V was cut back by 2 bases and J by 7 bases. In germline, CDR1 is ENHRY, CDR2 SYGVKD. The CDR3 is made up of 15 amino acids. As DNA, the CDR3 is TGTGCCATCAGTGAGACTAGCGGGAGTTTGAATGAGCAGTTCTTC. It encodes CAISETSGSLNEQFF.

This chain links TRBV7-8 with TRBJ2-5, with D perhaps TRBD1 (6 bases). The germline CDR1 and CDR2 sequences are SGHVS and FQNEAQ. The CDR3 extends over 15 amino acids. Trimming shortened V by 3 bases and J by 2 bases, and 13 bases separated the two germline ends. The CDR3 region is CASSFPGTSQETQYF. In DNA, the CDR3 is TGTGCCAGCAGCTTCCCCGGGACATCGCAAGAGACCCAGTACTTC. Filled out from reference TRBV7-8 and TRBJ2-5, the complete variable domain reads GAGVSQSPRYKVAKRGQDVALRCDPISGHVSLFWYQQALGQGPEFLTYFQNEAQLDKSGLPSDRFFAERPEGSVSTLKIQRTQQEDSAVYLCASSFPGTSQETQYFGPGTRLLVL.